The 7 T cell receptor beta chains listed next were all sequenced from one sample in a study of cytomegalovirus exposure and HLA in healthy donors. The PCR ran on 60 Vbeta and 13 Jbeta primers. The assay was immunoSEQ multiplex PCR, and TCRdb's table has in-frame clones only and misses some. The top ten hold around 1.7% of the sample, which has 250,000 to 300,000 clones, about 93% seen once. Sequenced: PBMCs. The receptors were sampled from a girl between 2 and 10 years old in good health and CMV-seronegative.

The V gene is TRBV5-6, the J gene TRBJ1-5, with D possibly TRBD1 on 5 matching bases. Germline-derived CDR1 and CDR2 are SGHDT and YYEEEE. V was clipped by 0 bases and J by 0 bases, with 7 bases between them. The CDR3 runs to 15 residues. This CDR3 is CASSLGGDSNQPQHF. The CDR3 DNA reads TGTGCCAGCAGCTTGGGGGGGGATAGCAATCAGCCCCAGCATTTT.

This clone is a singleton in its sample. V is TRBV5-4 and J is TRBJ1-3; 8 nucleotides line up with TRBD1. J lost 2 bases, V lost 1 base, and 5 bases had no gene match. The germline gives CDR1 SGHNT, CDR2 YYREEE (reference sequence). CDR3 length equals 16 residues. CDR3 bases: TGTGCCAGCAGCTTGTCCCTGGACAGGGCTGGAAACACCATATATTTT. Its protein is CASSLSLDRAGNTIYF.

CDR3 nucleotide sequence: TGCGCCAGCAGTGAGTCGATCGGGACAGTTCAAGAGACCCAGTACTTC. Translating it yields CASSESIGTVQETQYF. The genes are TRBV10-1 and TRBJ2-5; 7 nucleotides line up with TRBD1. CDR3 length: 16 amino acids. The germline V gene encodes CDR1 WNHNN and CDR2 SYGVQD (reference sequence). Trimming cost V 0 bases and J 2 bases; bases outside gene matches: 6.

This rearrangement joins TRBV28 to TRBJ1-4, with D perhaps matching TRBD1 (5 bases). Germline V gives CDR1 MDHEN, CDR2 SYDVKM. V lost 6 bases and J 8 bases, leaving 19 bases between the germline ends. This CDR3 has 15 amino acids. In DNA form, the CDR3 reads TGTGCCAGCAGGCCCCTCCAGGGAAGCAGGGAAAAACTGTTTTTT. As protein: CASRPLQGSREKLFF.

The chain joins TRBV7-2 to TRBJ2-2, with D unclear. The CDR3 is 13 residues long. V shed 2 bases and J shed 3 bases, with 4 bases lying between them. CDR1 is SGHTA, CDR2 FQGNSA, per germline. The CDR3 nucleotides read TGTGCCAGCAGCTTACCCTACACCGGGGAGCTGTTTTTT. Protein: CASSLPYTGELFF. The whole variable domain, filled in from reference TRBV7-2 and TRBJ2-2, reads GAGVSQSPSNKVTEKGKDVELRCDPISGHTALYWYRQSLGQGLEFLIYFQGNSAPDKSGLPSDRFSAERTGGSVSTLTIQRTQQEDSAVYLCASSLPYTGELFFGEGSRLTVL.

The CDR3 is CASSLVDGARKFF. In DNA form, the CDR3 reads TGTGCCAGCAGCTTAGTCGATGGGGCTAGGAAGTTCTTC. The chain employs TRBV7-9 and TRBJ2-1, with D perhaps matching TRBD1 (5 bases). CDR3 size: 13 residues. The V end was cut by 1 base, the J end by 14 bases, with 15 bases between. Germline CDR1 is SEHNR and CDR2 is FQNEAQ (reference sequence). Full variable domain (rest looked up from reference TRBV7-9 and TRBJ2-1): DTGVSQNPRHKITKRGQNVTFRCDPISEHNRLYWYRQTLGQGPEFLTYFQNEAQLEKSRLLSDRFSAERPKGSFSTLEIQRTEQGDSAMYLCASSLVDGARKFFGPGTRLTVL.

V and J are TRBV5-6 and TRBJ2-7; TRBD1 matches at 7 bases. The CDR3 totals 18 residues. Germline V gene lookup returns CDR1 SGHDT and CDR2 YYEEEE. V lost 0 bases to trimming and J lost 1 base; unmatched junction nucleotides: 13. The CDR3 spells CASSLGGWYRGSSYEQYF. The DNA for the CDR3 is TGTGCCAGCAGCTTGGGTGGGTGGTACAGGGGAAGTTCCTACGAGCAGTACTTC.